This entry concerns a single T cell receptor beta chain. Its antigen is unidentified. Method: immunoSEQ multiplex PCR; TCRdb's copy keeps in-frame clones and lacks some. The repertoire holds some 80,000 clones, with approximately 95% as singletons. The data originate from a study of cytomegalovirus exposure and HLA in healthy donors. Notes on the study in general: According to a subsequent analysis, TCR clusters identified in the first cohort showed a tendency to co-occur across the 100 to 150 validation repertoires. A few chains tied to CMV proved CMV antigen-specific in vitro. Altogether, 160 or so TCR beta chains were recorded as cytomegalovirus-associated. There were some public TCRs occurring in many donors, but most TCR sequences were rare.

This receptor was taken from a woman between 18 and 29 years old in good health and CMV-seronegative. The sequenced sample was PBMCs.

This CDR3 is CASSYSRTSAETQYF. CDR3 in DNA: TGTGCCAGCAGTTACTCCCGGACTAGCGCGGAGACCCAGTACTTC. The rearrangement links TRBV6-5 to TRBJ2-5, with 9 bases that match TRBD2. This CDR3 comprises 15 residues. Trimming removed 0 bases from V and 5 bases from J; junction bases left unmatched: 4. Germline V gives CDR1 MNHEY, CDR2 SVGAGI.